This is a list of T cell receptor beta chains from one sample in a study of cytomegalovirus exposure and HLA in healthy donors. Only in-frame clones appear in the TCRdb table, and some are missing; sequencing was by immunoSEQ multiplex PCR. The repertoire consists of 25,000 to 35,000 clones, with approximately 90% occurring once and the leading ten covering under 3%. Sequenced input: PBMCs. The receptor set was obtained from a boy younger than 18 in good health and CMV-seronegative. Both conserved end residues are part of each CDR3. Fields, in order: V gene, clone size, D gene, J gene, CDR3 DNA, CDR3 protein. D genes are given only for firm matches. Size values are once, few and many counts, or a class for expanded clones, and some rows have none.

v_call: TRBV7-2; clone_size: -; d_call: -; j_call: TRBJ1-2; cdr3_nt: TGTGCCAGCAGCTTCGGCAGGGACTATGGCTACACCTTC; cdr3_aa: CASSFGRDYGYTF
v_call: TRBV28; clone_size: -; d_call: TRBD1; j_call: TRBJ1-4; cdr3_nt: TGTGCCAGCAGTTACGGGGACAGGAAGGAAAAACTGTTTTTT; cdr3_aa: CASSYGDRKEKLFF
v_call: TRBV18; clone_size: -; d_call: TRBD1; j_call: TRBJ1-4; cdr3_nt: TGTGCCAGCTCGCCGGGGGACAGGACTAATGAAAAACTGTTTTTT; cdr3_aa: CASSPGDRTNEKLFF
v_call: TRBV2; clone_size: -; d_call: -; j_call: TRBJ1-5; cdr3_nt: TGTGCCAGCAGTGGAGGGAGAGTCGGCAATCAGCCCCAGCATTTT; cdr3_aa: CASSGGRVGNQPQHF
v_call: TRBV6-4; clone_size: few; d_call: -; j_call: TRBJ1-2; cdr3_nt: TGTGCCAGCAGTGATTTACCCGGCTATGGCTACACCTTC; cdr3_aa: CASSDLPGYGYTF
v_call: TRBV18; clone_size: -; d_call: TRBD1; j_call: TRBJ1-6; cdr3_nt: TGTGCCAGCTCACCTCCACAGGGGGCTTCTAATTCACCCCTCCACTTT; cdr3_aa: CASSPPQGASNSPLHF
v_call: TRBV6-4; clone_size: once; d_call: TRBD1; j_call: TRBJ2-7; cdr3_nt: TGTGCCAGCAGTCGGACAGGGGAGGCCTACGAGCAGTACTTC; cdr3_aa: CASSRTGEAYEQYF
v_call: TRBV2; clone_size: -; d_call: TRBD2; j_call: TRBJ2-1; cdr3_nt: TGTGCCAGCAGTGAAGTAGCTAGCGGGGCTGACAATGAGCAGTTCTTC; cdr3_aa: CASSEVASGADNEQFF
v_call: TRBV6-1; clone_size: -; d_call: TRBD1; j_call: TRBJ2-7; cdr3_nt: TGTGCCAGCAGGGGACAGGGGGCCTACGAGCAGTACTTC; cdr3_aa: CASRGQGAYEQYF
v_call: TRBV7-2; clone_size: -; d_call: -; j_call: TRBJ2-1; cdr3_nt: TGTGCCAGCAGCTCCCCTTTAGGAGCCGACTACAATGAGCAGTTCTTC; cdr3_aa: CASSSPLGADYNEQFF
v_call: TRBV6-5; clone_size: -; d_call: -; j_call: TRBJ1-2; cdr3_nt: TGTGCCAGCAGTTCTAATCGAGGGGGGGTTCCCTATGGCTACACCTTC; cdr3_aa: CASSSNRGGVPYGYTF
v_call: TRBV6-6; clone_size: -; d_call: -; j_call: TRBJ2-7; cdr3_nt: TGTGCCAGCAGTAACCGACGAGAGGCAGGGGTGCACGAGCAGTACTTC; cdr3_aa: CASSNRREAGVHEQYF
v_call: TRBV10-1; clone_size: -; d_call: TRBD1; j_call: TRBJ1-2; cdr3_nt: TGCGCCTCTAGGACAGGGTTATTCTATGGCTACACCTTC; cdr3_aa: CASRTGLFYGYTF
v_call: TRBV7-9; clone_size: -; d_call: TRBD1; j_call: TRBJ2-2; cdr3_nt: TGTGCCAGCAGCTCCGACAGGGGGAAGAACACCGGGGAGCTGTTTTTT; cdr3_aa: CASSSDRGKNTGELFF
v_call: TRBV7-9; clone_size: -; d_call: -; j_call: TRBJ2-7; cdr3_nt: TGTGCCAGCAGCTCCGGCCGGGACATCTCCTACGAGCAGTACTTC; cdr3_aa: CASSSGRDISYEQYF
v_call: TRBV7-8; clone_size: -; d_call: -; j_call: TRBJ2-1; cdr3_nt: TGTGCCAGCAGCTCCCCCCGACAGGGAGGCCTGGGAGATGAGCAGTTCTTC; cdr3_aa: CASSSPRQGGLGDEQFF
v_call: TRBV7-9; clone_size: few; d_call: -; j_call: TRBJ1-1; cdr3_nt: TGTGCCAGCAGCTTAGCGCTGGGGGGAGAGACTGAAGCTTTCTTT; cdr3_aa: CASSLALGGETEAFF
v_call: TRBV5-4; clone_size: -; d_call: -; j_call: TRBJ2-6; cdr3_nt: TGTGCCAGCAGCTTGGGCAGGGCTGGGGCCAACGTCCTGACTTTC; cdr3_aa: CASSLGRAGANVLTF
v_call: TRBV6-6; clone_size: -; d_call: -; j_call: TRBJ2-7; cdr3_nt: TGTGCCAGCAGTGATGGCTCTACGGAGATCTCGCAGTACTTC; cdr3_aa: CASSDGSTEISQYF
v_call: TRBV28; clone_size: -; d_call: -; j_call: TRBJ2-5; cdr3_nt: TGTGCCAGCAGTCCCCACAGGACTATGCTTCTGGAGACCCAGTACTTC; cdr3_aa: CASSPHRTMLLETQYF
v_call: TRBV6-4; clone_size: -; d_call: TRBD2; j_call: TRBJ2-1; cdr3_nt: TGTGCCAGCAGTGCCTCCGGACTAGCCGATAGCTCCTACAATGAGCAGTTCTTC; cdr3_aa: CASSASGLADSSYNEQFF
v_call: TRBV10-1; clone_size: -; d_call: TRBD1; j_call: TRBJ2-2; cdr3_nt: TGCGCCAGCAGTCCGCGGGGACAGGGGCCGTACACCGGGGAGCTGTTTTTT; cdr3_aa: CASSPRGQGPYTGELFF
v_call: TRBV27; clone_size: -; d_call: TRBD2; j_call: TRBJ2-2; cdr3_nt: TGTGCCAGCAGGGCGGGGGGGACCACCGGGGAGCTGTTTTTT; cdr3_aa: CASRAGGTTGELFF
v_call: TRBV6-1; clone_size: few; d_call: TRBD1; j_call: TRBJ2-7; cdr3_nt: TGTGCCAGCACGCGAACCGGGACAGTACACTACGAGCAGTACTTC; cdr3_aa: CASTRTGTVHYEQYF
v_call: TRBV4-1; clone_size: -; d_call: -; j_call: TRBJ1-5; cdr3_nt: TGCGCCAGCAGCCAAGACGACCCCTTGGAGAGCAATCAGCCCCAGCATTTT; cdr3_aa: CASSQDDPLESNQPQHF
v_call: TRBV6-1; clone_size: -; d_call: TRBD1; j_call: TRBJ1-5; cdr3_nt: TGTGCCAGCGGACGGGACAGCGGCAATCAGCCCCAGCATTTT; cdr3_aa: CASGRDSGNQPQHF
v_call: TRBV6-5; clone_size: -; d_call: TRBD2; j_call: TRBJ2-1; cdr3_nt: TGTGCCAGCAGTTACGCCCCCGGGACTAGATACAATGAGCAGTTCTTC; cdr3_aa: CASSYAPGTRYNEQFF
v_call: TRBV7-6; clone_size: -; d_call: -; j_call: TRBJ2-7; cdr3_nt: TGTGCCAGCGGGCAGGACTACGAGCAGTACTTC; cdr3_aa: CASGQDYEQYF
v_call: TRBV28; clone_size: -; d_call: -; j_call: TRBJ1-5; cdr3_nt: TGTGCCAGCAGTTTGGTGGCCCTCAATCAGCCCCAGCATTTT; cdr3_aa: CASSLVALNQPQHF
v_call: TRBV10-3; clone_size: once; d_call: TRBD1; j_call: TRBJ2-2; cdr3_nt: TGTGCCATCCTCCGGTCGGGACAGGGGAACACCGGGGAGCTGTTTTTT; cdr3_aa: CAILRSGQGNTGELFF
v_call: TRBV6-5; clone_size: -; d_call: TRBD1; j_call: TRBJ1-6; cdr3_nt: TGTGCCAGCAGTTCCGACAGGGAATATAATTCACCCCTCCACTTT; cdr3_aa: CASSSDREYNSPLHF
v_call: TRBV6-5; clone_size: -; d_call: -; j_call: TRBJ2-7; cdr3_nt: TGTGCCAGCAGTTACTCCATTGGACACCACTCCTGCGAGCAGTACTTC; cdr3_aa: CASSYSIGHHSCEQYF
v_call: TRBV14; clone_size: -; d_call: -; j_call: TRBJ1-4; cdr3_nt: TGTGCCAGCAGCCGAACGGCCCTAGGGGGTTTTAATGAAAAACTGTTTTTT; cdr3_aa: CASSRTALGGFNEKLFF
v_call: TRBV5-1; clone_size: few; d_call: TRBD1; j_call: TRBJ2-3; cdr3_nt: TGCGCCAGCAGCGCAGGACAGGGGTTTGGAGATACGCAGTATTTT; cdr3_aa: CASSAGQGFGDTQYF
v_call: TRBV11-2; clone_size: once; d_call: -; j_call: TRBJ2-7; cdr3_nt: TGTGCCAGCCGGGGGACCCGTTCCTTATACGAGCAGTACTTC; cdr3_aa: CASRGTRSLYEQYF
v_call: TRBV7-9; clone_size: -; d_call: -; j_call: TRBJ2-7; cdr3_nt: TGTGCCAGCAGCTTAGTTTCCGAGCAGTACTTC; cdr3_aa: CASSLVSEQYF
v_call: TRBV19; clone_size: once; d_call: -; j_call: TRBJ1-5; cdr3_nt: TGTGCCAGTACCCGAATAAGGGACATAGGCAATCAGCCCCAGCATTTT; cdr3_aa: CASTRIRDIGNQPQHF
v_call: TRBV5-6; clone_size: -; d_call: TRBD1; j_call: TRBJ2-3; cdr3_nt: TGTGCCAGCAGCTGGGACAGGGGCACAGATACGCAGTATTTT; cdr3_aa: CASSWDRGTDTQYF
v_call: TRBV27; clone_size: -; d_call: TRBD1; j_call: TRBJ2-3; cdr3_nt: TGTGCCAGCAGCCTCGGGACAGGGGGAGCAGATACGCAGTATTTT; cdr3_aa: CASSLGTGGADTQYF
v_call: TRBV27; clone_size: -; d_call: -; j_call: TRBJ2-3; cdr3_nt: TGTGCCAGCAGTTTTAGACAGCCCGCCTTTATGGGTACGCAGTATTTT; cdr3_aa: CASSFRQPAFMGTQYF
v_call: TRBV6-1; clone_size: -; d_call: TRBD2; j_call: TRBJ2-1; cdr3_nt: TGTGCCAGCAGTTGGACTAGCGGGGGAAACAATGAGCAGTTCTTC; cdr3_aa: CASSWTSGGNNEQFF
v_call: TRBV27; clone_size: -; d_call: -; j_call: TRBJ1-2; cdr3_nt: TGTGCCAGCAGTTTATCGTTAGGGGGGGCTTGGAACTATGGCTACACCTTC; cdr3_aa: CASSLSLGGAWNYGYTF
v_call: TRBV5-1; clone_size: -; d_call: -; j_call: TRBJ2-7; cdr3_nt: TGCGCCAGCAGCTTGTCAGGGGCGGATCTCTACGAGCAGTACTTC; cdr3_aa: CASSLSGADLYEQYF
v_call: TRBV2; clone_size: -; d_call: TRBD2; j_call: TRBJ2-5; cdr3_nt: TGTGCCAGCAGTGGGAGCGGGGGGGCCCTAGAGACCCAGTACTTC; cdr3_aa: CASSGSGGALETQYF
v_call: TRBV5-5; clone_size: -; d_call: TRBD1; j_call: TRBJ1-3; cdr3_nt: TGTGCCAGCAGCTTAGGGACAGGGACGAGCTCTGGAAACACCATATATTTT; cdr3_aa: CASSLGTGTSSGNTIYF
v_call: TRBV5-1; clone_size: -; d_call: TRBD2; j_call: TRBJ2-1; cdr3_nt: TGCGCCAGCAGATACCCGGGACTAGCGGGGGGTAATGAGCAGTTCTTC; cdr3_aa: CASRYPGLAGGNEQFF
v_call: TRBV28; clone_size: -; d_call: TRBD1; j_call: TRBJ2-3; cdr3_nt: TGTGCCAGCAGTTCTCCGGGACAGGGTTTTGCAGATACGCAGTATTTT; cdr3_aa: CASSSPGQGFADTQYF
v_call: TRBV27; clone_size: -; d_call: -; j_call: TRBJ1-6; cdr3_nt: TGTGCCAGCAGTCCCCCTCGAAGCCCACCCCTCCACTTT; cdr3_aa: CASSPPRSPPLHF
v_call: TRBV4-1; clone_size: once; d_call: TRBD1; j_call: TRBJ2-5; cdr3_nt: TGCGCCAGCAGCCAGCCCCCCGGGACAGAACAAGAGACCCAGTACTTC; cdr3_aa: CASSQPPGTEQETQYF
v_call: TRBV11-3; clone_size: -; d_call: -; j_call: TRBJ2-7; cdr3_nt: TGTGCCAGCAGCCCAACGGGGAGCGGCTCCTACGAGCAGTACTTC; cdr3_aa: CASSPTGSGSYEQYF
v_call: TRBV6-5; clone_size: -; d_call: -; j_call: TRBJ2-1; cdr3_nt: TGTGCCAGCACCTCCAGTGTGTTGAATGAGCAGTTCTTC; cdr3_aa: CASTSSVLNEQFF
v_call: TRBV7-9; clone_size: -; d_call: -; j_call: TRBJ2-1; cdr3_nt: TGTGCCAGCAGCGTACTGGGGCCCTACAATGAGCAGTTCTTC; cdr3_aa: CASSVLGPYNEQFF
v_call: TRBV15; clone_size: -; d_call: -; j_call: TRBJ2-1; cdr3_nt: TGTGCCACCAGCAGTTCTCCGACAGAAAATGAGCAGTTCTTC; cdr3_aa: CATSSSPTENEQFF
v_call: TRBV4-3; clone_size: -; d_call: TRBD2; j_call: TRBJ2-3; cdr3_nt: TGCGCCAGCAGCCAAGCGGGGGGGGCCTCAGATACGCAGTATTTT; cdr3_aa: CASSQAGGASDTQYF
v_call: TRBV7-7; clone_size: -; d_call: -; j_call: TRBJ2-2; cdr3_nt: TGTGCCAGCAGCTTATCGGTCGGGGAGCTGTTTTTT; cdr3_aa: CASSLSVGELFF
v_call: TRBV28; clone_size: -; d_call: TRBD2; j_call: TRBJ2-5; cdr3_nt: TGTGCCAGCAGCTCCCTCGGGGGGGACCCCGCAGAGACCCAGTACTTC; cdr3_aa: CASSSLGGDPAETQYF
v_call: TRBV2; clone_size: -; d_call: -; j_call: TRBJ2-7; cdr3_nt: TGTGCCAGGGGCGCAAGAAAGAACGAGCAGTACTTC; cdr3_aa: CARGARKNEQYF
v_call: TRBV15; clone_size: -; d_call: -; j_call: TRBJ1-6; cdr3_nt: TGTGCCACCAGCAGTGGGGTGACAGTGTTAAATTCACCCCTCCACTTT; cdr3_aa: CATSSGVTVLNSPLHF
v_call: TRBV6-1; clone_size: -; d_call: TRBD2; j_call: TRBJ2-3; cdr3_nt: TGTGCCAGCAGTGAAACACCATCGGGACTAGCGGGGGGGCGAACAGATACGCAGTATTTT; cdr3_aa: CASSETPSGLAGGRTDTQYF